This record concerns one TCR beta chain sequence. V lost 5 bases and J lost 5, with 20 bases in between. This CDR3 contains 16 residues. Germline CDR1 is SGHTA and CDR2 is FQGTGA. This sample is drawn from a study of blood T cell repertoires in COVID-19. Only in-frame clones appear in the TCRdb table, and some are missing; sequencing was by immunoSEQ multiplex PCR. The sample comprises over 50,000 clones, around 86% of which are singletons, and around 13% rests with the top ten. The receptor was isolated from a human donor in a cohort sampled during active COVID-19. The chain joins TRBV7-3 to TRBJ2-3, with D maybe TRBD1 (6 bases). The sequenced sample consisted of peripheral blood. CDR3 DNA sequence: TGTGCCAGCAGCCCACAGGGATCGGGGTTTGTAGATACGCAGTATTTT. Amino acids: CASSPQGSGFVDTQYF.